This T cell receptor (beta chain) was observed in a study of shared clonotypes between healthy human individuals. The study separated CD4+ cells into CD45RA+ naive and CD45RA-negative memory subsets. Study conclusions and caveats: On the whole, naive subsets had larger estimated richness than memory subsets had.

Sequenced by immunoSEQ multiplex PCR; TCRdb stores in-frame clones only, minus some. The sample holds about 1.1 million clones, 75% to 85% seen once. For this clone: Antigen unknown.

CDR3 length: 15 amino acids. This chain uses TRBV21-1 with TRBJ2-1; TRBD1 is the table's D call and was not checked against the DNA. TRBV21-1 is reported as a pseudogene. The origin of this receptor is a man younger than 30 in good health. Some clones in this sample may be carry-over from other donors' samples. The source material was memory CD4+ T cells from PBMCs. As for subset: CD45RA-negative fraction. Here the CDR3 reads CASSKGDREYNEQFF. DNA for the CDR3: TGTGCCAGCAGCAAAGGAGACAGGGAGTACAATGAGCAGTTCTTC.